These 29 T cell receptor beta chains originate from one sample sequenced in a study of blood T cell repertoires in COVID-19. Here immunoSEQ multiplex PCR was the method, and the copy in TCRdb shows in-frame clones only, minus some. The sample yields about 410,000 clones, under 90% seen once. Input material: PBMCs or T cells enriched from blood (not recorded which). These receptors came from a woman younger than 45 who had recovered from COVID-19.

The CDR3 spells CAISESMGGGTEAFF. CDR3 in DNA: TGTGCCATCAGTGAGTCGATGGGGGGGGGCACTGAAGCTTTCTTT. The chain uses TRBV10-3 and TRBJ1-1, with TRBD1 as a possible D gene (5 bases). The CDR3 consists of 15 residues. Trimming cost V 0 bases and J 4 bases, with 12 bases left between them. Germline loops: CDR1 ENHRY, CDR2 SYGVKD.

CDR3: CASSQTTSGLSYNEQFF. In DNA, the CDR3 is TGTGCCAGCTCGCAAACGACTAGCGGTCTTTCCTACAATGAGCAGTTCTTC. The chain joins TRBV18 to TRBJ2-1; 9 nucleotides align to TRBD2. The germline V gene encodes CDR1 KGHSH and CDR2 LQKENI. The V gene end was trimmed by 6 bases and the J gene end by 1 base; junction bases not matched to a gene: 10. This CDR3 is built from 17 residues.

The CDR3 DNA reads as TGTGCCAGCAGTATGGGACAGGGGTCCAGAGAGCAGTACTTC. Translated: CASSMGQGSREQYF. The chain carries TRBV27 and TRBJ2-7; 10 bases fit TRBD1. The germline V gene encodes CDR1 MNHEY and CDR2 SMNVEV (reference sequence). V was pared by 5 bases and J by 7 bases, with 8 bases of the junction left unmatched. The CDR3 sequence is 14 residues long.

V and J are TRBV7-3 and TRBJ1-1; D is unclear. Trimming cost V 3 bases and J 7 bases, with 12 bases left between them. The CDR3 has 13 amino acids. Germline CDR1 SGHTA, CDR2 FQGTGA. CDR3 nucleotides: TGTGCCAGCAGCTTCGCGGCGGGCGGTGAAGCTTTCTTT. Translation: CASSFAAGGEAFF.

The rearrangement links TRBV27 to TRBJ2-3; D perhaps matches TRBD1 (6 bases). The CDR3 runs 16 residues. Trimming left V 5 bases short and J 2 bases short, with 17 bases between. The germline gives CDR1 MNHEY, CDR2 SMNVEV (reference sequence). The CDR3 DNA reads TGTGCCAGCAGTCCCCGAGGCAGGGGCGACACAGATACGCAGTATTTT. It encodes CASSPRGRGDTDTQYF.

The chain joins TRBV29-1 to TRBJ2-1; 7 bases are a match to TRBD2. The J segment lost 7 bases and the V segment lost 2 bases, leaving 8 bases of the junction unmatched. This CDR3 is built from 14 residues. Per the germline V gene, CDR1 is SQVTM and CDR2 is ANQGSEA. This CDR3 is CSVESGGSRNEQFF. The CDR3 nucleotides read TGCAGCGTTGAATCCGGGGGGTCGAGAAATGAGCAGTTCTTC.

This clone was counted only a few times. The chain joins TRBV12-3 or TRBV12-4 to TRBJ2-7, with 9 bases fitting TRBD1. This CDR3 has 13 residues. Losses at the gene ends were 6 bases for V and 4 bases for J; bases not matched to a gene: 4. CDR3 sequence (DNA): TGTGCCAGCAGAACGGGACAGGGTTACGAGCAGTACTTC. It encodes CASRTGQGYEQYF.

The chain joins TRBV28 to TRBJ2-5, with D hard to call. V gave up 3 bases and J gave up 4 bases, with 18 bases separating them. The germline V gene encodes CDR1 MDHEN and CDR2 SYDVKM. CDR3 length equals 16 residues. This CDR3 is CASSFPTRLPGETQYF. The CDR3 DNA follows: TGTGCCAGCAGTTTCCCGACAAGGTTGCCAGGAGAGACCCAGTACTTC.

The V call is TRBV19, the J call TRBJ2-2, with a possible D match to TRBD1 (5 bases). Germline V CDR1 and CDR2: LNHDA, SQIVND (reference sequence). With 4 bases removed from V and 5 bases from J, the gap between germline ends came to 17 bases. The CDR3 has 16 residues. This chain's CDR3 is CASSTRGGRVTGELFF. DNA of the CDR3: TGTGCCAGTAGTACCAGAGGCGGCAGGGTGACCGGGGAGCTGTTTTTT.

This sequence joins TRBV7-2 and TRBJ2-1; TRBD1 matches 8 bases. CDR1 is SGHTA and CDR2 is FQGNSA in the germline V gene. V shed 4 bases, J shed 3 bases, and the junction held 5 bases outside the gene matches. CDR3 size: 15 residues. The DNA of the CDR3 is TGTGCCAGCAGCTCGGACAGGGCAGGCTACAATGAGCAGTTCTTC. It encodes CASSSDRAGYNEQFF.

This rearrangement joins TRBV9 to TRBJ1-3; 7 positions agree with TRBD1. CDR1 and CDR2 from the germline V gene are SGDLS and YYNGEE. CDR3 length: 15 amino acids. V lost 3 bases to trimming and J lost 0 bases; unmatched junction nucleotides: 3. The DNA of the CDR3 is TGTGCCAGCAGCGATACAGGGGTCTCTGGAAACACCATATATTTT. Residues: CASSDTGVSGNTIYF.

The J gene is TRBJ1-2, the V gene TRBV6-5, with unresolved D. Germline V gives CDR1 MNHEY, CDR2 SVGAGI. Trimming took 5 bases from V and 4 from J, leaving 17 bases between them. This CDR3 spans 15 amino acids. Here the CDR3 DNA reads TGTGCCAGCAGTACCCTACCCCGGGAGATCTATGGCTACACCTTC. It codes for CASSTLPREIYGYTF.

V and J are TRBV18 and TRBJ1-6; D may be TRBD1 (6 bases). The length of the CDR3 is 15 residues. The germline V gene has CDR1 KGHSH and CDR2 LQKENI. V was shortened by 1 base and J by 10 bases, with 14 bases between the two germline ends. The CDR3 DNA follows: TGTGCCAGCTCACCACGACAGGCCGCCGGGTCACCCCTCCACTTT. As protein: CASSPRQAAGSPLHF.

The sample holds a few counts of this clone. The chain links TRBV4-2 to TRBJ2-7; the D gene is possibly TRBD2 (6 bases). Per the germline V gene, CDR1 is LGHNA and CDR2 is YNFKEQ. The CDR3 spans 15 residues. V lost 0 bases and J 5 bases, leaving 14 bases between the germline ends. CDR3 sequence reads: CASSQDRGNYNEQYF. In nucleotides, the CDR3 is TGTGCCAGCAGCCAAGATCGCGGGAATTACAACGAGCAGTACTTC.

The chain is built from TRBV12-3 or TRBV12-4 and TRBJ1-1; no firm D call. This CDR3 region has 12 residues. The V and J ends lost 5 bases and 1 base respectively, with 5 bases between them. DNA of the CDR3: TGTGCCAGCAGTCGGAGGAACACTGAAGCTTTCTTT. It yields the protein CASSRRNTEAFF.

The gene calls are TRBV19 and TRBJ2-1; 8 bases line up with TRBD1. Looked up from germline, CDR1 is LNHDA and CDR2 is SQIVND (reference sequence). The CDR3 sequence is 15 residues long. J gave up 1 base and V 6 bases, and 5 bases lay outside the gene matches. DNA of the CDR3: TGTGCCAGTAGCTTACAGGGGGAATCCTACAATGAGCAGTTCTTC. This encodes CASSLQGESYNEQFF. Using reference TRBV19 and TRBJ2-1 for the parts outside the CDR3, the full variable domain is DGGITQSPKYLFRKEGQNVTLSCEQNLNHDAMYWYRQDPGQGLRLIYYSQIVNDFQKGDIAEGYSVSREKKESFPLTVTSAQKNPTAFYLCASSLQGESYNEQFFGPGTRLTVL.

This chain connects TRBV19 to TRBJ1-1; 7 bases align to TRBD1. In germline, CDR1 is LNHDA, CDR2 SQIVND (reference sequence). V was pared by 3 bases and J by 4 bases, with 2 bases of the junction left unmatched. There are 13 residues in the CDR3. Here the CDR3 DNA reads TGTGCCAGTAGTATCTGGGACAGCACTGAAGCTTTCTTT. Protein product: CASSIWDSTEAFF.

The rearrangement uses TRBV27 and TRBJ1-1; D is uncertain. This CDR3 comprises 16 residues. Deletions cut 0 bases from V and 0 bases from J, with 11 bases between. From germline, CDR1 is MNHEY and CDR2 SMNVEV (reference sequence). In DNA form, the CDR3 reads TGTGCCAGCAGTTTATCGTGGCAGGCTATGAACACTGAAGCTTTCTTT. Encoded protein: CASSLSWQAMNTEAFF.

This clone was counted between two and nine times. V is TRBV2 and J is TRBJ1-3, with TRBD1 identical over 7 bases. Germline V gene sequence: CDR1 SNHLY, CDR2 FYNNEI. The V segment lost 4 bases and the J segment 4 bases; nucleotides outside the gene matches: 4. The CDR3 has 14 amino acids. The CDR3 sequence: CASSVDRVGNTIYF. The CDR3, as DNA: TGTGCCAGCAGTGTTGACAGGGTCGGAAACACCATATATTTT.

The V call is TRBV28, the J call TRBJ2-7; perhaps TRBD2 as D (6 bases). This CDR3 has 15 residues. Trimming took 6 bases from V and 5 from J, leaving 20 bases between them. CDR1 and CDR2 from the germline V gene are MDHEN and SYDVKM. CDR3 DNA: TGTGCCAGCAGCCTTTACTCCGGAGGGGTACACGAGCAGTACTTC. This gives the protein CASSLYSGGVHEQYF.

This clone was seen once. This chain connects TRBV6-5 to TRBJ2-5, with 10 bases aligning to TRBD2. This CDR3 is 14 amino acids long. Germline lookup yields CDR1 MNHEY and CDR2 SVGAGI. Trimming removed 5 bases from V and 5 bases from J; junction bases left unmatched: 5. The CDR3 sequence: CASSQRGGLETQYF. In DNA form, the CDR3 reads TGTGCCAGCAGTCAGCGGGGGGGCTTGGAGACCCAGTACTTC.

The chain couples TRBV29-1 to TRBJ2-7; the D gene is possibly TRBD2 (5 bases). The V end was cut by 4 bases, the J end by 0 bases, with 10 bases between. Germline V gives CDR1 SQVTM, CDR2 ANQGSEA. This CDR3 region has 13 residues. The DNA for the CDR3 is TGCAGCGTTGTTAGCGCCGGCTCCTACGAGCAGTACTTC. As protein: CSVVSAGSYEQYF.

The CDR3 loop reads CASSWGTGRNEQFF. CDR3 in DNA: TGTGCCAGCAGCTGGGGGACAGGGAGGAATGAGCAGTTCTTC. This chain uses TRBV5-6 with TRBJ2-1; 9 nucleotides line up with TRBD1. The junction had 5 bases not matched to a gene; V was cut back by 3 bases and J by 7 bases. CDR3 length equals 14 residues. Germline V gives CDR1 SGHDT, CDR2 YYEEEE.

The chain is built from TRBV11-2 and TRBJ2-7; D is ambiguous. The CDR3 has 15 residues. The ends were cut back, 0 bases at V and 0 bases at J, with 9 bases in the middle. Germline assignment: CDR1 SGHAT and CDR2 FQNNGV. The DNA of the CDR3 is TGTGCCAGCAGCTTAGAGGGCACCATCTCCTACGAGCAGTACTTC. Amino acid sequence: CASSLEGTISYEQYF.

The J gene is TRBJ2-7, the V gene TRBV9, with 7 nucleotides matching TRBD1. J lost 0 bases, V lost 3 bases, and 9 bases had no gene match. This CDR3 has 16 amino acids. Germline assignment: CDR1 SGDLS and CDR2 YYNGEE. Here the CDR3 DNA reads TGTGCCAGCAGCGGTTCTCCGGGACAGATCTCCTACGAGCAGTACTTC. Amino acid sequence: CASSGSPGQISYEQYF.

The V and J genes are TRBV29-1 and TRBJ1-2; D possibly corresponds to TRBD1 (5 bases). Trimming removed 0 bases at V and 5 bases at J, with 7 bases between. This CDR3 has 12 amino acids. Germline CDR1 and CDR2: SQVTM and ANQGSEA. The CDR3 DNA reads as TGCAGCGTTGAAGATAGGGGTTATGGCTACACCTTC. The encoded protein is CSVEDRGYGYTF. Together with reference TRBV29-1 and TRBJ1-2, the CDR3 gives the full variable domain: SAVISQKPSRDICQRGTSLTIQCQVDSQVTMMFWYRQQPGQSLTLIATANQGSEATYESGFVIDKFPISRPNLTFSTLTVSNMSPEDSSIYLCSVEDRGYGYTFGSGTRLTVV.

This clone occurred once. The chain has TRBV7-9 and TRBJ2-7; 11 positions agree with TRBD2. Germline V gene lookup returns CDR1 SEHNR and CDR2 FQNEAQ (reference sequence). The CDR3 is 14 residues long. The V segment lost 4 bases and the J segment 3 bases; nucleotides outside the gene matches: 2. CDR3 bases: TGTGCCAGCAGCTCTGGGACTAGCGGCTACGAGCAGTACTTC. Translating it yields CASSSGTSGYEQYF.

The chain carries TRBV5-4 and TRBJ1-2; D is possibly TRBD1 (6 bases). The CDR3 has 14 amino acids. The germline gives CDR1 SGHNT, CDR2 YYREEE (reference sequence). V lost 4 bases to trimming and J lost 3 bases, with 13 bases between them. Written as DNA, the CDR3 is TGTGCCAGCAGCCCCCCAGCAGGGGACTATGGCTACACCTTC. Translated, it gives CASSPPAGDYGYTF.

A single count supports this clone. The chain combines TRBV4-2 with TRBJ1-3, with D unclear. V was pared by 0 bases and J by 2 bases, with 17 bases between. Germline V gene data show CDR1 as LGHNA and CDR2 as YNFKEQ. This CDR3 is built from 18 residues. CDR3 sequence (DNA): TGTGCCAGCAGCCAAGACCTGGGCCAGAGGGTCACTGGAAACACCATATATTTT. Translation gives CASSQDLGQRVTGNTIYF.